The rows below give T cell receptor beta chains drawn from one sample of a study of beta chain features in type 1 diabetes. Using immunoSEQ multiplex PCR, the repertoire was profiled, and TCRdb retains in-frame clones only, with some absent. The sample holds 300,000 to 400,000 clones, roughly 12% seen once. Sequenced material: naive CD4+ T cells from blood. The receptors derive from a man younger than 30 in good health. Each CDR3 is given without its conserved first and last residue. D genes are given only for firm matches.

D | V | CDR3
. | TRBV6-5 | ASSSGQSYEQY
TRBD2 | TRBV11-2 | ASSSLAGGTDTQY
. | TRBV29-1 | SARGSGTGELF
. | TRBV5-4 | ASSARFGVLTDTQY
. | TRBV28 | ASSPIGGGQPQH
TRBD2 | TRBV2 | ASSEGTSLSGEQF
. | TRBV5-4 | ASSSTASYGYT
TRBD1 | TRBV4-1 | ASSQGDRGGSNQPQH
TRBD1 | TRBV28 | ASRRAGTGFYEQY
TRBD1 | TRBV5-4 | ASSPRQGRDEKLF
. | TRBV7-7 | ASSRGASTDTQY
. | TRBV29-1 | SVGSGYNSPLH
. | TRBV25-1 | ASSAKPGQPNEKLF
TRBD1 | TRBV12-5 | ASGLVRDRERYEQY
TRBD2 | TRBV4-3 | ASSQPAGTSGSTDTQY
TRBD2 | TRBV29-1 | SVEERGSSYNEQF
TRBD2 | TRBV7-2 | ASSLRLSGGTDTQY
TRBD1 | TRBV5-6 | ASSPTGRHYEQY
. | TRBV19 | ASSAGSMNTEAF
. | TRBV27 | ASSLDTTDTQY
TRBD2 | TRBV7-2 | ASSLLSGGGLETQY
. | TRBV12-5 | ASGGQLNTEAF
TRBD2 | TRBV4-2 | ASSQGVSGISYNEQF
. | TRBV30 | AWSMSSGNTIY
. | TRBV5-6 | ASSLAWGRVAYEQY
TRBD1 | TRBV20-1 | SAKGQLLQF
. | TRBV6-5 | ASSIQGRQPQH
. | TRBV9 | ASSVVGSEAF
. | TRBV6-5 | ASSYSSSTDTQY
TRBD1 | TRBV19 | ASSIGRGSTEAF
TRBD1 | TRBV23-1 | ASSQLGGPVDSPLH
. | TRBV7-3 | ASSSRRGGEETQY
TRBD2 | TRBV7-2 | ASSLGRGGTDTQY
TRBD1 | TRBV27 | ASRRTGAWGYT
. | TRBV5-1 | ASSLSGSGANVLT
TRBD2 | TRBV9 | ASSAVAGGNAETQY
. | TRBV5-4 | ASSWTGTNVLT
TRBD2 | TRBV5-4 | ASSLRTAGDSWQY
. | TRBV15 | ATSRAVQVRTDTQY
TRBD2 | TRBV18 | ASSRRLAGETETQY
. | TRBV29-1 | SVERFGGSYNEQF
. | TRBV7-2 | ASSLVQAVINYGYT
. | TRBV7-2 | ASSPLPTRRNEQF
. | TRBV19 | ASNRDGTDTQY
TRBD1 | TRBV28 | ASSPPGQGIAGANVLT
. | TRBV7-2 | ASSLVSYEQY